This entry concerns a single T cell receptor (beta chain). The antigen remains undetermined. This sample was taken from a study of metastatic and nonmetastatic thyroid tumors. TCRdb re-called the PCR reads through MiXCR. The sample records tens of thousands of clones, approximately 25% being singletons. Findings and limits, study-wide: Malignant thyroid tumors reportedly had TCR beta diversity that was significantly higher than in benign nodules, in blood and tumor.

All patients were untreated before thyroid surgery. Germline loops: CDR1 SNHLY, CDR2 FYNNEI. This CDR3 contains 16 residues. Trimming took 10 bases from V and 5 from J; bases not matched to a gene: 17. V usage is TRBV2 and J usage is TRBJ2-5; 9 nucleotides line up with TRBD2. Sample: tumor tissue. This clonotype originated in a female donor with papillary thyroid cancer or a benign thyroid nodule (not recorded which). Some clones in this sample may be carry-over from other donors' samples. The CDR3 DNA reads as TGTGCCATCCAGAACCGGGGCGGGAGGGACCCTGAGACCCAGTACTTC. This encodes CAIQNRGGRDPETQYF.